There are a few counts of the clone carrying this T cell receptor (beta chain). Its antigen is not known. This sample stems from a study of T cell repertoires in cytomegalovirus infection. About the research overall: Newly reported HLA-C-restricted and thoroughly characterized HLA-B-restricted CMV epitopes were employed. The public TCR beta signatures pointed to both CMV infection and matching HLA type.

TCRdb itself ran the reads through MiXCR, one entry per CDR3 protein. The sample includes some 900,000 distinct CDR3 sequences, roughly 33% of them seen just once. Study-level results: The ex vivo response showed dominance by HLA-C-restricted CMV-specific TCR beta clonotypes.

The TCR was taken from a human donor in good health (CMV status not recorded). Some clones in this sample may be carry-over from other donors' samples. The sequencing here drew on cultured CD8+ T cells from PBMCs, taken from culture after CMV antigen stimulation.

The CDR3 coding sequence is TGTGCCAGCAGATTCCAGAGTTTCGGGACATTTTCCCCTTTACAGGTC. Its protein product is CASRFQSFGTFSPLQV. The V call is TRBV27, the J call TRBJ2-7, with D possibly being TRBD1 (6 bases). Germline CDR1 reads MNHEY; CDR2 reads SMNVEV (reference sequence). CDR3 length equals 16 residues.